This entry describes one T cell receptor (beta chain). Treatment here: approximately 18 received Ad26.COV2.S at low or high dose, single or two shots; about 5 received placebo; per-sample allocation not given. Sampling was done on day 63 after the first vaccine or placebo injection. This record belongs to a study of Ad26.COV2.S vaccination and SARS-CoV-2 variants. The CDR3 runs to 15 residues. CDR1 and CDR2 from the germline V gene are KGHSH and LQKENI. Trimming cost V 2 bases and J 7 bases, with 15 bases left between them. Libraries were prepared by immunoSEQ multiplex PCR; TCRdb keeps only in-frame clonotypes and omits some of them. The data contain about 400,000 clones, around 89% of them singletons.

The V gene is TRBV18, the J gene TRBJ2-1; possibly TRBD1 for D (5 bases). This clonotype was obtained from a person aged 18 to 65 who received the Ad26.COV2.S COVID-19 vaccine or a placebo. The sample consisted of peripheral blood, taken in a trial of Ad26.COV2.S vaccine versus placebo. In DNA form, the CDR3 reads TGTGCCAGCTCACCAAGATCGCAGGGTGGAAATGAGCAGTTCTTC. This codes for CASSPRSQGGNEQFF.